In its sample, the clone carrying this TCR beta chain was seen a few times. These data are taken from a study of shared clonotypes between healthy human individuals. Clones were sequenced by immunoSEQ multiplex PCR, and TCRdb holds only the in-frame ones, with some missing. Of some 2,000,000 clones in the sample, approximately 95% are singletons; the top ten hold roughly 0.13%. The germline V gene encodes CDR1 MDHEN and CDR2 SYDVKM. The CDR3 sequence is 14 residues long. V was trimmed by 2 bases and J by 6 bases, leaving 8 bases between them. Splitting of CD4+ cells produced CD45RA+ naive and CD45RA-negative memory subsets.

V usage is TRBV28 and J usage is TRBJ1-6, with no clear D. The receptor was isolated from a man younger than 35 in good health. The sample consisted of naive CD4+ T cells sorted from blood. The subset was: CD45RA+ positively selected. The CDR3 is CASSLNTGNSPLHF. The CDR3 bases are TGTGCCAGCAGTTTAAACACGGGTAATTCACCCCTCCACTTT.